The source of this T cell receptor (beta chain) is a study of blood T cell dynamics during melanoma immunotherapy. As to time point: week 3, after first cycle of checkpoint inhibitor. A fixed DNA input of 350 ng was used per bulk PBMC sample. Some clones are missing from TCRdb's copy, which holds only in-frame ones; the method was immunoSEQ multiplex PCR. This table holds 8,500 to 13,000 clones, about nine tenths found once. Trimming pared 6 bases from V and 5 bases from J, leaving 7 bases between. This CDR3 has 12 residues. The germline V gene encodes CDR1 SNHLY and CDR2 FYNNEI. Sequencing was performed on blood, taken from a patient treated with checkpoint blockade. The receptor was derived from a human donor with melanoma. The chain combines TRBV2 with TRBJ1-4; no definite D call. CDR3 protein: CASSQSNEKLFF. In DNA form, the CDR3 reads TGTGCCAGCAGCCAGTCGAATGAAAAACTGTTTTTT.